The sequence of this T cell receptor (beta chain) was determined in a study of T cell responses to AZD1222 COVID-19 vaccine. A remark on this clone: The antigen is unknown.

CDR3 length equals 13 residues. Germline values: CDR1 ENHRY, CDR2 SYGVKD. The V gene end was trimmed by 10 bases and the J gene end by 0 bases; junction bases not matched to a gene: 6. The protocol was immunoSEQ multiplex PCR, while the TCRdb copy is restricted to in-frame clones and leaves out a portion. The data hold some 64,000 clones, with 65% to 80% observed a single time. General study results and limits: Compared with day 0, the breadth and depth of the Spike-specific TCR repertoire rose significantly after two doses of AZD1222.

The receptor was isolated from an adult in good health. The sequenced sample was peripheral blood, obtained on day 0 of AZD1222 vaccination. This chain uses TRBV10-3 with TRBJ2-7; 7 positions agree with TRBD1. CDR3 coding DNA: TGTGCCACAACAGGGGATGGCTCCTACGAGCAGTACTTC. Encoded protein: CATTGDGSYEQYF.